A single sample gave rise to the 20 T cell receptor beta chains below, sequenced in a study of response to subunit inactivated influenza vaccine. TCRdb passed the RT-PCR reads through MiXCR, listing each CDR3 protein once. The table lists about 620,000 distinct CDR3 sequences, 11% of them singletons. This sample was also put to use in a study of T cells expressing NK-cell markers. Turning to that study: In generating TCR beta cDNA, 5'RACE template switching with UMIs was used.

The sample consisted of PBMCs from blood, taken on the day of vaccination. These receptors all stem from a man between 50 and 59 years old who received an inactivated influenza vaccine.

The genes are TRBV5-6 and TRBJ2-2; D not certain. The CDR3 has 15 amino acids. In germline, CDR1 is SGHDT, CDR2 YYEEEE. Trimming shortened V by 2 bases and J by 0 bases, and 8 bases separated the two germline ends. Here the CDR3 DNA reads TGTGCCAGCAGCTTTCAAACATCGAACACCGGGGAGCTGTTTTTT. The encoded protein is CASSFQTSNTGELFF.

The table lists this clonotype with a few counts. This sequence joins TRBV27 and TRBJ2-2; D may be TRBD1 or TRBD2 (5 bases each). The CDR3 contains 18 residues. The germline V gene encodes CDR1 MNHEY and CDR2 SMNVEV (reference sequence). V dropped 2 bases and J dropped 1 base, with 17 bases sitting between them. The chain's CDR3 is CASSLTTAGTLNTGELFF. CDR3 in DNA: TGTGCCAGCAGTTTAACTACTGCCGGGACCTTGAACACCGGGGAGCTGTTTTTT.

This clonotype was seen repeatedly, ten times or more. The chain recombines TRBV29-1 with TRBJ2-1; D is ambiguous. V shed 4 bases and J shed 8 bases, with 24 bases lying between them. This CDR3 has 16 amino acids. The germline gives CDR1 SQVTM, CDR2 ANQGSEA. CDR3 in DNA: TGCAGCGTTGTCCTTCGTGGAGCCTCCTTAGGCTATGAGCAGTTCTTC. It is translated as CSVVLRGASLGYEQFF.

This clonotype came up many times. The V and J genes are TRBV24-1 and TRBJ2-1, with 10 bases matching TRBD2. Germline lookup yields CDR1 KGHDR and CDR2 SFDVKD. CDR3 size: 15 residues. Trimming removed 3 bases from V and 5 bases from J; junction bases left unmatched: 3. The CDR3 bases are TGTGCCACCAGTGATATACTAGCGGGGCACAATGAGCAGTTCTTC. Translated, it gives CATSDILAGHNEQFF.

There are a few counts of this clonotype. The J gene is TRBJ2-6, the V gene TRBV11-1, with 12 nucleotides matching TRBD1. V lost 5 bases, J lost 2 bases, and 7 bases stayed unmatched. There are 18 residues in the CDR3. Germline V gene data show CDR1 as SGHAT and CDR2 as FQDESV (reference sequence). CDR3 loop: CASSAGDRGPTGANVLTF. For the CDR3, the DNA is TGTGCCAGCAGCGCAGGGGACAGGGGGCCCACTGGGGCCAACGTCCTGACTTTC.

This clonotype has ten or more counts. The chain employs TRBV20-1 and TRBJ2-1, with D perhaps matching TRBD1 (7 bases). Germline CDR1 and CDR2: DFQATT and SNEGSKA (reference sequence). The CDR3 has 15 residues. Between the trimmed V and J ends, which lost 0 bases and 2 bases, there was a span of 11 bases. The CDR3 here is CSAREAGGTYNEQFF. CDR3 coding DNA: TGCAGTGCTAGAGAGGCAGGGGGGACCTACAATGAGCAGTTCTTC.

This clonotype showed up just a few times. The rearrangement uses TRBV7-2 and TRBJ2-3; the match to TRBD2 covers 12 bases. CDR1 SGHTA and CDR2 FQGNSA come from the germline V gene. The ends lost 5 bases at V and 6 bases at J; junction bases unmatched: 12. The CDR3 runs to 17 residues. The CDR3 sequence is CASSASSGRARGDTQYF. CDR3 coding DNA: TGTGCCAGCAGCGCCTCTAGCGGGAGGGCCCGAGGGGATACGCAGTATTTT.

Worth noting for this clonotype: Germline is not matched at one junction end, which may reflect a read error. The genes are TRBV28 and TRBJ2-4; D ambiguous. CDR3 length equals 17 residues. Germline V lookup: CDR1 MDHEN, CDR2 SYDVKM. The CDR3 nucleotides are TGTGTCAGCAGTAGAAGCTCCCCCTCGAGCTTTAAAAACATTCAGTACTTC. It encodes CVSSRSSPSSFKNIQYF.

This clonotype was observed a few times. The V and J genes are TRBV4-3 and TRBJ2-7; possibly TRBD2 for D (7 bases). The CDR3 runs to 16 residues. Per germline, CDR1 LGHNA and CDR2 YSLEER. V lost 4 bases, J lost 4 bases, and 20 bases lay in between. CDR3 DNA: TGCGCCAGCAGCCCGAATCCTCGGGGGGCGAGTTACGAGCAGTACTTC. This gives the protein CASSPNPRGASYEQYF.

The chain has TRBV9 and TRBJ2-1, with TRBD1 matching 12 bases. CDR1 and CDR2 (germline): SGDLS, YYNGEE. V lost 3 bases, J lost 3 bases, and 4 bases stayed unmatched. The CDR3 spans 16 residues. The CDR3 DNA reads TGTGCCAGCAGCGCGGGGGACAGGGGGCTCTACAATGAGCAGTTCTTC. Its protein product is CASSAGDRGLYNEQFF.

This clonotype was seen a handful of times. This sequence joins TRBV3-1 and TRBJ1-6; 7 bases are shared with TRBD1. The germline gives CDR1 LGHDT, CDR2 YNNKEL (reference sequence). This CDR3 contains 18 residues. Trimming cost V 11 bases and J 9 bases; bases outside gene matches: 25. The CDR3 DNA follows: TGTGCCCCAGGGGCAACTCGGGACAGACCGAATAAAGGTTCACCCCTCCACTTT. This translates into CAPGATRDRPNKGSPLHF.

In this sample, this clonotype turned up a few times. The chain uses TRBV9 and TRBJ1-4, with TRBD1 matching over 7 bases. V shed 2 bases, J shed 5 bases, and the junction held 6 bases outside the gene matches. The V gene's germline CDR1 is SGDLS and CDR2 YYNGEE. The CDR3 contains 15 residues. The CDR3 bases are TGTGCCAGCAGCGTCGGGGGACAGTTCAATGAAAAACTGTTTTTT. Protein product: CASSVGGQFNEKLFF.

The V gene is TRBV12-3 or TRBV12-4, the J gene TRBJ2-3; 8 nucleotides agree with TRBD2. V shed 5 bases, J shed 0 bases, and the junction held 13 bases outside the gene matches. This CDR3 is built from 18 residues. The CDR3 bases are TGTGCCAGCAGTGTCGAGCGGGGGATCCTATCTAGCACAGATACGCAGTATTTT. Encoded protein: CASSVERGILSSTDTQYF.

This clonotype was recorded many times. The genes are TRBV6-6 and TRBJ2-1; 8 nucleotides agree with TRBD2. Germline-derived CDR1 and CDR2 are MNHNY and SVGAGI (reference sequence). Trimming took 8 bases from V and 6 from J; bases not matched to a gene: 3. The CDR3 is 12 residues long. The CDR3 reads CASGRGGNEQFF. DNA for the CDR3: TGTGCCAGCGGACGGGGGGGCAATGAGCAGTTCTTC.

The J gene is TRBJ2-1, the V gene TRBV11-1; TRBD2 matches 9 bases. The CDR3 spans 16 residues. Trimming at V came to 3 bases and at J to 8 bases, leaving 11 bases not matched to a gene. Germline CDR1 SGHAT, CDR2 FQDESV (reference sequence). CDR3 DNA: TGTGCCAGCAGCTTGATTGGCGGGAGGGAGCTCGATGAGCAGTTCTTC. It translates to CASSLIGGRELDEQFF. Based on the CDR3 plus reference TRBV11-1 and TRBJ2-1, the full variable domain is EAEVAQSPRYKITEKSQAVAFWCDPISGHATLYWYRQILGQGPELLVQFQDESVVDDSQLPKDRFSAERLKGVDSTLKIQPAELGDSAMYLCASSLIGGRELDEQFFGPGTRLTVL.

The chain combines TRBV24-1 with TRBJ2-5; weak D call: TRBD1 (5 bases). V was trimmed by 0 bases and J by 6 bases, leaving 13 bases between them. CDR3 length: 15 amino acids. Germline V gene lookup returns CDR1 KGHDR and CDR2 SFDVKD. The CDR3 sequence is CATSDLAQGGQTQYF. The CDR3 DNA follows: TGTGCCACCAGTGATTTGGCCCAGGGTGGACAGACCCAGTACTTC.

This clonotype came up many times. The chain couples TRBV5-5 to TRBJ2-5; 9 nucleotides match TRBD2. Germline V gene sequence: CDR1 SGHKS, CDR2 YYEKEE (reference sequence). The ends lost 3 bases at V and 2 bases at J; junction bases unmatched: 8. The CDR3 length is 16 residues. The CDR3 protein is CASSSRTSEIQETQYF. CDR3 nucleotides: TGTGCCAGCAGCTCCCGGACTAGCGAAATACAAGAGACCCAGTACTTC. The full variable domain, completed using reference TRBV5-5 and TRBJ2-5, is DAGVTQSPTHLIKTRGQQVTLRCSPISGHKSVSWYQQVLGQGPQFIFQYYEKEERGRGNFPDRFSARQFPNYSSELNVNALLLGDSALYLCASSSRTSEIQETQYFGPGTRLLVL.

This clonotype was recorded at least ten times. The J gene is TRBJ2-5, the V gene TRBV7-9; 9 bases map to TRBD2. The CDR3 spans 14 residues. The germline V gene has CDR1 SEHNR and CDR2 FQNEAQ (reference sequence). The ends lost 5 bases at V and 2 bases at J; junction bases unmatched: 3. This chain's CDR3 is CASSLGLAQETQYF. CDR3 coding DNA: TGTGCCAGCAGCCTTGGACTAGCGCAAGAGACCCAGTACTTC. Full variable domain (rest looked up from reference TRBV7-9 and TRBJ2-5): DTGVSQNPRHKITKRGQNVTFRCDPISEHNRLYWYRQTLGQGPEFLTYFQNEAQLEKSRLLSDRFSAERPKGSFSTLEIQRTEQGDSAMYLCASSLGLAQETQYFGPGTRLLVL.

This clonotype came up many times. The CDR3 DNA follows: TGTGCCAGCAGCCATGGACAGGGGAAGTACCAAGAGACCCAGTACTTC. This translates into CASSHGQGKYQETQYF. The chain joins TRBV3-1 to TRBJ2-5, with 9 bases lining up with TRBD1. The ends lost 3 bases at V and 0 bases at J; junction bases unmatched: 5. CDR3 size: 16 residues. Germline V gene lookup returns CDR1 LGHDT and CDR2 YNNKEL (reference sequence).

The chain couples TRBV5-8 to TRBJ2-2; D may be TRBD1 or TRBD2 (5 bases each). V was trimmed by 7 bases and J by 2 bases, leaving 15 bases between them. Germline CDR1 is SGHTS and CDR2 is YDEGEE. This CDR3 contains 15 residues. CDR3 sequence: CASSYSGANTGELFF. The CDR3 nucleotides read TGTGCCAGCTCCTATTCCGGGGCTAACACCGGGGAGCTGTTTTTT.